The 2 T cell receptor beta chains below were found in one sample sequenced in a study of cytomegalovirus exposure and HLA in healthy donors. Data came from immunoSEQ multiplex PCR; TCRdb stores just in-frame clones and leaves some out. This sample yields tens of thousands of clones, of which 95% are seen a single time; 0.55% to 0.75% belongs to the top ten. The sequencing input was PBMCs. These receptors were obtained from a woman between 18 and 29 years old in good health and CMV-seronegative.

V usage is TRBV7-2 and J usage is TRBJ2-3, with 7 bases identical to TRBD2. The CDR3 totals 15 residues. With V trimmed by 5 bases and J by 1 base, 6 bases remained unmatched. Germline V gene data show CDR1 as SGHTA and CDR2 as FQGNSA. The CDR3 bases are TGTGCCAGCAGCCAAAGCGGGGTTGGCACAGATACGCAGTATTTT. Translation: CASSQSGVGTDTQYF.

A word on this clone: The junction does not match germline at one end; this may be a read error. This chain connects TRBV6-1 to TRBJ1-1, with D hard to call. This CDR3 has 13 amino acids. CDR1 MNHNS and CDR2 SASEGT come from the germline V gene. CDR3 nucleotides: TGTGCCAGCAGCGAAGTAATGAACACTGAAGCTTTCTTT. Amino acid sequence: CASSEVMNTEAFF.